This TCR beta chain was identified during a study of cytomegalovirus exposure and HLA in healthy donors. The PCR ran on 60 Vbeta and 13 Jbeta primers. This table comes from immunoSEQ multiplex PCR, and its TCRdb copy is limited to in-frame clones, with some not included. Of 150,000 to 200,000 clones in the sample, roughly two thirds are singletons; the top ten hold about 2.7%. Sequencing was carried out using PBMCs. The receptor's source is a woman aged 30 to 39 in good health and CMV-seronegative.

Here the CDR3 DNA reads TGTGCCAGTAGTCTCCTCCTGGACAGGGCTGGAAACACCATATATTTT. Its protein is CASSLLLDRAGNTIYF. V is TRBV19 and J is TRBJ1-3, with TRBD1 identical over 8 bases. Per germline, CDR1 LNHDA and CDR2 SQIVND (reference sequence). This CDR3 is 16 amino acids long. V shed 5 bases, J shed 2 bases, and the junction held 8 bases outside the gene matches.